This TCR beta chain was sequenced during a study of blood T cells in healthy people across ages. Study information: Template switching recovered approximately one barcoded beta molecule for every two T cells. Findings and limits, study-wide: One million T cells yielded diversity estimates that were considered underestimates. The recorded TCR beta diversity per million T cells decreased in a roughly linear manner with age.

Each donor had approximately 10 milliliters of peripheral blood drawn. A sample-barcoded 5' primer and a J-beta primer mix were used in a second PCR of about 7 to 12 cycles. TCRdb re-derived calls from the 5' RACE reads in MiXCR, one entry per CDR3 protein. The sample yields around 1.5 million distinct CDR3 sequences, 42% seen once. This clonotype showed up just a few times. Antigen specificity is unknown. The TCR was taken from a woman between 18 and 29 years old in good health. The sample consisted of blood.

The CDR3 loop is CSASFASPYEQYF. The CDR3 DNA follows: TGCAGTGCTAGTTTTGCCAGTCCCTACGAGCAGTACTTC. The chain combines TRBV20-1 with TRBJ2-7, with no clear D. Germline V lookup: CDR1 DFQATT, CDR2 SNEGSKA (reference sequence). The CDR3 has 13 amino acids. Trimming stripped 3 bases from V and 2 bases from J, with 11 bases between.